The 6 T cell receptor beta chains below all came from one sample that was sequenced in a study of T cell changes during pregnancy in multiple sclerosis. The table came from immunoSEQ multiplex PCR; TCRdb's copy has only in-frame clones and leaves some out. The sample includes roughly 54,000 clones, about nine tenths of them seen just once. Specimen: CD4+ T cells from peripheral blood mononuclear cells, collected after pregnancy. The source of these receptors is a female donor with multiple sclerosis, enrolled in a pregnancy study.

The chain employs TRBV13 and TRBJ2-2, with D possibly being TRBD1 (5 bases). Trimming removed 5 bases from V and 5 bases from J, with 12 bases in between. CDR1 and CDR2 (germline): PRHDT, FYEKMQ (reference sequence). The CDR3 has 14 amino acids. The CDR3 bases are TGTGCCAGCAGCACACAGGTCCCTACCGGGGAGCTGTTTTTT. Residues: CASSTQVPTGELFF.

The J gene is TRBJ1-2, the V gene TRBV29-1, with 8 bases matching TRBD1. Germline loops: CDR1 SQVTM, CDR2 ANQGSEA. The J segment lost 1 base and the V segment lost 5 bases, leaving 6 bases of the junction unmatched. There are 14 residues in the CDR3. The CDR3 loop reads CSVPGQGGNYGYTF. The CDR3 nucleotides read TGCAGCGTTCCCGGACAGGGAGGTAACTATGGCTACACCTTC.

This clone was counted a single time. The genes are TRBV6-5 and TRBJ2-7, with TRBD2 identical over 10 bases. Germline assignment: CDR1 MNHEY and CDR2 SVGAGI. The CDR3 has 15 residues. V shed 5 bases, J shed 2 bases, and the junction held 6 bases outside the gene matches. The CDR3 region has the DNA TGTGCCAGCAGTCACACTAGCGGGGCAGCCTACGAGCAGTACTTC. Encoded protein: CASSHTSGAAYEQYF.

This clone was observed once. This chain links TRBV5-6 with TRBJ2-2; 8 bases line up with TRBD1. The CDR3 is made up of 17 amino acids. Germline CDR1 and CDR2: SGHDT and YYEEEE. V was pared by 4 bases and J by 1 base, with 9 bases of the junction left unmatched. In DNA, the CDR3 is TGTGCCAGCAGCCTGGAGGTACAGGGGGGGAACACCGGGGAGCTGTTTTTT. As protein: CASSLEVQGGNTGELFF.

The V and J genes are TRBV6-5 and TRBJ2-5; tentatively, D is TRBD2 (6 bases). The CDR3 contains 15 residues. Germline V gives CDR1 MNHEY, CDR2 SVGAGI. Trimming left V 2 bases short and J 4 bases short, with 14 bases between. CDR3 amino acids: CASSYGGAGGETQYF. CDR3 nucleotides: TGTGCCAGCAGTTACGGCGGGGCTGGGGGAGAGACCCAGTACTTC.

Here the CDR3 DNA reads TGCAGCGTTAAGGGGGGGCTAGGGGACTACGAGCAGTACTTC. Its translation: CSVKGGLGDYEQYF. The chain joins TRBV29-1 to TRBJ2-7; maybe TRBD2 (7 bases). Germline V gene lookup returns CDR1 SQVTM and CDR2 ANQGSEA. CDR3 length: 14 amino acids. The V end lost 5 bases, the J end lost 3 bases, and 17 bases lay between the germline ends.